These 3 T cell receptor beta chains originate from one sample sequenced in a study of blood T cell repertoires in COVID-19. Generated by immunoSEQ multiplex PCR, the TCRdb table keeps only in-frame clones and is missing some. The table has about 110,000 clones, approximately 82% seen once. The sequencing sample was made of peripheral blood. These TCRs come from a woman of 80 years or more with acute or convalescent COVID-19.

The chain links TRBV21-1 to TRBJ1-5; no check of the table's D call, TRBD1, against the DNA was made. TRBV21-1 is noted as a pseudogene. CDR3 length equals 17 residues. The CDR3 sequence: CARVRLLYQTGNQPQHF. CDR3 DNA sequence: TGTGCCAGGGTTAGACTGCTCTACCAAACAGGGAATCAGCCCCAGCATTTT.

The chain joins TRBV11-2 to TRBJ2-7; 10 positions agree with TRBD1. V lost 4 bases, J lost 3 bases, and 6 bases stayed unmatched. Per germline, CDR1 SGHAT and CDR2 FQNNGV. The CDR3 length is 15 residues. CDR3 amino acids: CASSSSRTGGYEQYF. The CDR3 DNA sequence: TGTGCCAGCAGCTCCTCCCGGACAGGGGGCTACGAGCAGTACTTC.

CDR3 nucleotide sequence: TGCGCCAGCAGCCCAGAGGGGAGCGGGACCAAATCGAGGACCGGGGAGCTGTTTTTT. Translating gives CASSPEGSGTKSRTGELFF. The chain uses TRBV4-1 and TRBJ2-2; TRBD2 matches 7 bases. Germline V gives CDR1 MGHRA, CDR2 YSYEKL. The trim removed 4 bases at V and 5 bases at J, leaving 19 bases unmatched. This CDR3 region has 19 residues.